These 15 T cell receptor beta chains were all obtained from the same sample, sequenced in a study of T cell repertoires in cytomegalovirus infection. Via MiXCR, TCRdb re-called the reads, giving one row per CDR3 protein. The table has about 100,000 distinct CDR3 sequences, less than 25% seen once. Sequenced material: CD8+ T cells from PBMCs. Receptors originate from a human donor in good health (CMV status not recorded). Some clones in this sample may be carry-over from other donors' samples.

This clonotype was picked up a small number of times. The gene calls are TRBV5-4 and TRBJ2-7; D not certain. The CDR3 has 13 amino acids. From germline, CDR1 is SGHNT and CDR2 YYREEE (reference sequence). Trimming removed 0 bases at V and 5 bases at J, with 9 bases between. DNA of the CDR3: TGTGCCAGCAGCTTGGAGGTGAGCAACGAGCAGTACTTC. Its protein product is CASSLEVSNEQYF.

The rearrangement uses TRBV6-6 and TRBJ2-7, with 10 bases aligning to TRBD1. The CDR3 has 14 amino acids. V shed 6 bases, J shed 6 bases, and the junction held 8 bases outside the gene matches. Germline V gene data show CDR1 as MNHNY and CDR2 as SVGAGI (reference sequence). DNA for the CDR3: TGTGCCAGCAGCTACCGGGGACAGGGGCGCGAGCAGTACTTC. Protein product: CASSYRGQGREQYF.

This clonotype was seen a few times. The V call is TRBV5-1, the J call TRBJ1-1; D gene uncertain. The CDR3 spans 13 residues. CDR1 SGHRS and CDR2 YFSETQ come from the germline V gene. Trimming removed 2 bases from V and 4 bases from J, with 9 bases in between. The CDR3: CASSFRLGTEAFF. In DNA form, the CDR3 reads TGCGCCAGCAGCTTCAGGCTAGGCACTGAAGCTTTCTTT. Supplemented by reference TRBV5-1 and TRBJ1-1, the full variable domain reads KAGVTQTPRYLIKTRGQQVTLSCSPISGHRSVSWYQQTPGQGLQFLFEYFSETQRNKGNFPGRFSGRQFSNSRSEMNVSTLELGDSALYLCASSFRLGTEAFFGQGTRLTVV.

The chain is built from TRBV7-8 and TRBJ2-7, with D hard to call. Germline CDR1 reads SGHVS; CDR2 reads FQNEAQ. The CDR3 has 13 amino acids. V gave up 5 bases and J gave up 6 bases, with 14 bases separating them. CDR3 sequence reads: CASSPIQEREQYF. In DNA, the CDR3 is TGTGCCAGCAGCCCTATCCAGGAACGCGAGCAGTACTTC.

This clonotype was counted between two and nine times. V is TRBV3-1 and J is TRBJ2-1; perhaps D is TRBD1 or TRBD2 (5 bases each). The germline gives CDR1 LGHDT, CDR2 YNNKEL (reference sequence). The CDR3 spans 15 residues. V was pared by 0 bases and J by 4 bases, with 10 bases between. The DNA for the CDR3 is TGTGCCAGCAGCCAAGATTCCAGGGAGTACAATGAGCAGTTCTTC. It specifies CASSQDSREYNEQFF.

CDR3 DNA: TGTGCCAGCAGTCTGAGTCGGGTTAAGTTGTCCACCTACGAGCAGTACTTC. Its protein product is CASSLSRVKLSTYEQYF. The rearrangement uses TRBV6-2 or TRBV6-3 and TRBJ2-7; D remains ambiguous. Trimming cost V 5 bases and J 2 bases, with 22 bases left between them. The CDR3 loop spans 17 amino acids. The germline V gene encodes CDR1 MNHEY and CDR2 SVGEGT.

This clonotype has just a few counts. This sequence joins TRBV6-1 and TRBJ1-5, with 9 bases aligning to TRBD1. The ends lost 5 bases at V and 5 bases at J; junction bases unmatched: 4. Germline V CDR1 and CDR2: MNHNS, SASEGT. The CDR3 loop spans 14 amino acids. CDR3 in DNA: TGTGCCAGCAGTCGTCGGGACAGGGATCAGCCCCAGCATTTT. Translated: CASSRRDRDQPQHF.

Here the CDR3 reads CAWRTSGRYEQYF. CDR3 DNA: TGTGCCTGGAGAACTAGCGGGAGATACGAGCAGTACTTC. This sequence joins TRBV30 and TRBJ2-7; 11 bases match TRBD2. Germline trimming cut 3 bases from V and 4 bases from J; bases unmatched to any gene: 2. The length of the CDR3 is 13 residues. Germline V gene sequence: CDR1 GTSNPN, CDR2 SVGIG (reference sequence).

This chain links TRBV23-1 with TRBJ2-5; D uncertain. TRBV23-1 is an open reading frame whose function is uncertain. Trimming took 3 bases from V and 4 from J, leaving 6 bases between them. This CDR3 has 12 amino acids. The DNA for the CDR3 is TGCGCCAGCAGTCATAAAGCAGAGACCCAGTACTTC. Protein: CASSHKAETQYF.

This sequence joins TRBV20-1 and TRBJ1-1, with D possibly matching TRBD1 (5 bases). Germline V gene data show CDR1 as DFQATT and CDR2 as SNEGSKA (reference sequence). The CDR3 is made up of 13 amino acids. V was cut by 6 bases and J by 3 bases, with 14 bases left in between. In DNA form, the CDR3 reads TGCAGTGCCCGCCCCCGGGGACACACTGAAGCTTTCTTT. Amino acid sequence: CSARPRGHTEAFF.

This clonotype was seen more than once but under ten times. CDR3 protein: CASSHGWADSAEAFF. The CDR3 DNA sequence: TGTGCCAGCAGCCACGGATGGGCCGACTCCGCTGAAGCTTTCTTT. V and J are TRBV7-9 and TRBJ1-1, with D uncertain. The germline V gene encodes CDR1 SEHNR and CDR2 FQNEAQ (reference sequence). This CDR3 contains 15 residues. The V gene lost 5 bases and the J gene lost 6 bases, with 19 bases spanning the gap.

Only a few counts were recorded for this clonotype. This chain connects TRBV29-1 to TRBJ1-1; D unclear. The CDR3 spans 11 residues. V was trimmed by 4 bases and J by 7 bases, leaving 10 bases between them. CDR1 is SQVTM and CDR2 is ANQGSEA in the germline V gene. CDR3 protein: CSVGEAGEAFF. CDR3 DNA: TGCAGCGTTGGCGAGGCGGGTGAAGCTTTCTTT. The complete variable domain, with remaining parts taken from reference TRBV29-1 and TRBJ1-1, reads SAVISQKPSRDICQRGTSLTIQCQVDSQVTMMFWYRQQPGQSLTLIATANQGSEATYESGFVIDKFPISRPNLTFSTLTVSNMSPEDSSIYLCSVGEAGEAFFGQGTRLTVV.

This clonotype was seen at least ten times. This rearrangement joins TRBV27 to TRBJ2-3, with TRBD1 identical over 7 bases. V shed 4 bases, J shed 0 bases, and the junction held 4 bases outside the gene matches. Germline V gene lookup returns CDR1 MNHEY and CDR2 SMNVEV (reference sequence). The CDR3 totals 15 residues. The DNA of the CDR3 is TGTGCCAGCAGTTGGACAGGTTCTAGCACAGATACGCAGTATTTT. The encoded protein is CASSWTGSSTDTQYF.

The gene calls are TRBV2 and TRBJ2-1; 9 nucleotides align to TRBD2. Germline V gene sequence: CDR1 SNHLY, CDR2 FYNNEI. The CDR3 runs to 15 residues. The V and J ends lost 6 bases and 0 bases, in that order; junction bases with no gene match: 3. Here the CDR3 reads CASRPTSGSYNEQFF. CDR3 nucleotide sequence: TGTGCCAGCAGGCCGACTAGCGGCTCCTACAATGAGCAGTTCTTC.

This clonotype was recorded at least ten times. This CDR3 is CASSEGLAGGTLAKNIQYF. The CDR3 DNA is TGTGCCAGCAGTGAAGGGCTAGCGGGAGGAACTCTAGCCAAAAACATTCAGTACTTC. J is TRBJ2-4 and V is TRBV6-1; the match to TRBD2 covers 11 bases. CDR3 length equals 19 residues. After removal of 1 base from V and 0 bases from J, the junction contained 8 bases not matched to a gene. Per germline, CDR1 MNHNS and CDR2 SASEGT.